This TCR beta chain was captured in a study of OX40 agonist ivuxolimab in advanced cancers. General observations from the study: By week 6 at 0.1 to 3.0 mg/kg, blood CD4+ and CD8+ T cells had expanded clonally.

The CDR3 has 16 amino acids. Germline CDR1 and CDR2: MNHNY and SVGAGI (reference sequence). With 6 bases removed from V and 6 bases from J, the gap between germline ends came to 20 bases. If patients had autoimmune disease history or systemic immunosuppression, they were excluded. The method was immunoSEQ multiplex PCR; TCRdb's version includes in-frame clones alone and lacks a portion of them. In the table there are tens of thousands of clones, roughly 81% of which are singletons. This clone was observed once. Its antigen is unidentified. Sequenced here: CD4+ or CD8+ T cells sorted from blood, sampled in a trial of the OX40 agonist ivuxolimab. This chain joins TRBV6-6 and TRBJ2-2; tentative D call: TRBD2 (5 bases). The sequence derives from an adult with an advanced solid tumor such as melanoma, head and neck, liver or kidney cancer. The CDR3 nucleotides read TGTGCCAGCAGCCATGGGAGAGCGATTGATGCCGGGGAGCTGTTTTTT. As protein: CASSHGRAIDAGELFF.